This TCR beta chain appears in the sequencing data of a study of blood T cells in healthy people across ages. Then a second PCR, running roughly 7 to 11 cycles, was carried out with a sample-barcoded 5' primer and a J-beta primer mix. The template-switch adaptor was a 5' adaptor with 12 random nucleotides. It tagged each cDNA molecule. One entry per CDR3 protein, called by TCRdb with MiXCR from the 5' RACE reads. The sample has 450,000 to 700,000 distinct CDR3 sequences; 27% are singletons. Total RNA was extracted at no less than 6 micrograms per sample. Worth noting for this clonotype: Its antigen is not known.

General study results and limits: TCR beta diversity, measured per million T cells, fell in a roughly linear way with age. Samples with more naive T cells showed higher observed beta diversity.

The V gene's germline CDR1 is MDHEN and CDR2 SYDVKM. The CDR3 totals 14 residues. The chain combines TRBV28 with TRBJ2-5; a weak D match, TRBD1 (6 bases). The DNA matches TRBJ2-7 better at its end, which makes the J call doubtful. What was sequenced was blood. The clonotype comes from a woman aged 70 to 79 in good health. CDR3 nucleotide sequence: TGTGCCAGCAGTGGGGGCAGACTTTCCTACGAGCAGTACTTC. The encoded protein is CASSGGRLSYEQYF.